These 18 T cell receptor beta chains were sequenced from one sample in a study of shared clonotypes between healthy human individuals. Produced via immunoSEQ multiplex PCR; TCRdb's table is partial and in-frame only. Here the sample spans around 550,000 clones, about 96% being singletons. The source material was naive CD4+ T cells sorted from blood. Indicated subset: CD45RA+ positively selected. The receptors were gathered from a woman in her twenties or thirties in good health.

V usage is TRBV15 and J usage is TRBJ2-6; D unresolved. CDR1 and CDR2 from the germline V gene are LNHNV and YYDKDF (reference sequence). The CDR3 is made up of 15 amino acids. Trimming stripped 0 bases from V and 3 bases from J, with 6 bases between. The CDR3: CATSRDVYGANVLTF. Written as DNA, the CDR3 is TGTGCCACCAGCAGAGATGTGTATGGGGCCAACGTCCTGACTTTC. Combining the CDR3 with reference TRBV15 and TRBJ2-6 gives the whole variable domain DAMVIQNPRYQVTQFGKPVTLSCSQTLNHNVMYWYQQKSSQAPKLLFHYYDKDFNNEADTPDNFQSRRPNTSFCFLDIRSPGLGDTAMYLCATSRDVYGANVLTFGAGSRLTVL.

The chain couples TRBV5-1 to TRBJ1-3; perhaps TRBD1 as D (6 bases). V was shortened by 0 bases and J by 2 bases, with 9 bases between the two germline ends. This CDR3 contains 15 residues. Germline V gene sequence: CDR1 SGHRS, CDR2 YFSETQ. CDR3 in amino acids: CASSLEGGPGNTIYF. The DNA for the CDR3 is TGCGCCAGCAGCTTGGAGGGGGGCCCTGGAAACACCATATATTTT.

The chain couples TRBV7-8 to TRBJ1-5, with TRBD1 matching over 7 bases. The CDR3 covers 16 residues. Losses at the gene ends were 1 base for V and 5 bases for J; bases not matched to a gene: 8. The germline gives CDR1 SGHVS, CDR2 FQNEAQ. The CDR3 spells CASSLEYRGRYQPQHF. The CDR3 nucleotides are TGTGCCAGCAGCTTAGAGTACAGGGGCAGGTATCAGCCCCAGCATTTT.

The J gene is TRBJ1-1, the V gene TRBV5-1, with D unclear. The germline V gene has CDR1 SGHRS and CDR2 YFSETQ. The CDR3 totals 14 residues. V lost 0 bases and J 0 bases, leaving 6 bases between the germline ends. CDR3 in DNA: TGCGCCAGCAGCTTGGGCCTTATGAACACTGAAGCTTTCTTT. It yields the protein CASSLGLMNTEAFF.

In DNA form, the CDR3 reads TGTGCCAGTATAGGACAGGGTATGGAGCCCCAGCATTTT. Residues: CASIGQGMEPQHF. V usage is TRBV19 and J usage is TRBJ1-5; 8 bases match TRBD1. The junction had 7 bases not matched to a gene; V was cut back by 7 bases and J by 8 bases. Germline CDR1 is LNHDA and CDR2 is SQIVND (reference sequence). The CDR3 length is 13 residues.

This CDR3 reads CASSYSGGGNQPQHF. Written as DNA, the CDR3 is TGTGCCAGCAGTTACTCAGGAGGAGGCAATCAGCCCCAGCATTTT. The rearrangement uses TRBV6-6 and TRBJ1-5, with D uncertain. Per germline, CDR1 MNHNY and CDR2 SVGAGI (reference sequence). Trimming shortened V by 0 bases and J by 2 bases, and 8 bases separated the two germline ends. The CDR3 length is 15 residues.

This clone was detected once. This sequence joins TRBV11-2 and TRBJ1-1; D call uncertain. Per the germline V gene, CDR1 is SGHAT and CDR2 is FQNNGV. V lost 0 bases, J lost 1 base, and 6 bases lay in between. The CDR3 runs 14 residues. CDR3 coding DNA: TGTGCCAGCAGCTTAGATCCTGGGAACACTGAAGCTTTCTTT. Protein product: CASSLDPGNTEAFF.

The chain employs TRBV6-1 and TRBJ2-1, with D maybe TRBD2 (5 bases). CDR3 length: 12 residues. Trimming removed 7 bases from V and 10 bases from J, with 14 bases in between. Per the germline V gene, CDR1 is MNHNS and CDR2 is SASEGT. The CDR3 DNA follows: TGTGCCAGCATTACACTAGGTGCGGAGCAGTTCTTC. It yields the protein CASITLGAEQFF.

The rearrangement joins TRBV5-5 to TRBJ2-7, with D possibly being TRBD1 (5 bases). This CDR3 spans 11 amino acids. Germline CDR1 reads SGHKS; CDR2 reads YYEKEE (reference sequence). V was trimmed by 7 bases and J by 3 bases, leaving 8 bases between them. CDR3 in DNA: TGTGCCAGCGAACAGGACTACGAGCAGTACTTC. Amino acids: CASEQDYEQYF. Complete variable domain (other parts from reference TRBV5-5 and TRBJ2-7): DAGVTQSPTHLIKTRGQQVTLRCSPISGHKSVSWYQQVLGQGPQFIFQYYEKEERGRGNFPDRFSARQFPNYSSELNVNALLLGDSALYLCASEQDYEQYFGPGTRLTVT.

The CDR3 DNA reads as TGTGCCAGCAGCTTAGTTGCTGTTCGCACCGGGGAGCTGTTTTTT. It specifies CASSLVAVRTGELFF. The rearrangement joins TRBV11-2 to TRBJ2-2; D ambiguous. Germline assignment: CDR1 SGHAT and CDR2 FQNNGV. V was cut by 1 base and J by 4 bases, with 10 bases left in between. CDR3 length: 15 residues.

V usage is TRBV5-4 and J usage is TRBJ2-3; D unclear. With 0 bases removed from V and 0 bases from J, the gap between germline ends came to 8 bases. The CDR3 runs to 15 residues. Germline CDR1 SGHNT, CDR2 YYREEE (reference sequence). CDR3 sequence: CASSLGSASTDTQYF. In nucleotides, the CDR3 is TGTGCCAGCAGCTTGGGCTCGGCTAGCACAGATACGCAGTATTTT.

J is TRBJ2-7 and V is TRBV14, with D maybe TRBD1 (6 bases). The CDR3 runs to 16 residues. CDR1 SGHDN and CDR2 FVKESK come from the germline V gene. V lost 1 base and J lost 6, with 19 bases in between. The CDR3 region is CASSQGNLGHRREQYF. The CDR3 bases are TGTGCCAGCAGCCAAGGGAATTTGGGACACCGCCGCGAGCAGTACTTC.

The chain links TRBV7-7 to TRBJ2-1; the match to TRBD2 covers 12 bases. The V and J ends lost 5 bases and 1 base, in that order; junction bases with no gene match: 3. The CDR3 covers 16 residues. Per the germline V gene, CDR1 is SSHAT and CDR2 is FNYEAQ (reference sequence). In DNA, the CDR3 is TGTGCCAGCAGCCCGACTAGCGGGAGTTCCTACAATGAGCAGTTCTTC. Its translation: CASSPTSGSSYNEQFF.

The chain links TRBV7-5 to TRBJ2-2; the table's D call, TRBD2, has no DNA check behind it. TRBV7-5 is a pseudogene locus. The CDR3 is 17 amino acids. The CDR3 protein is CVRSLYQREVDTGELFF. The CDR3 DNA reads TGTGTCAGAAGCTTATACCAGCGGGAGGTTGACACCGGGGAGCTGTTTTTT.

The count of this clone is one. V usage is TRBV2 and J usage is TRBJ2-7, with TRBD2 matching over 11 bases. Germline-derived CDR1 and CDR2 are SNHLY and FYNNEI. J gave up 1 base and V 6 bases, and 5 bases lay outside the gene matches. The CDR3 is 15 residues long. CDR3 sequence: CASSRRLAGSYEQYF. As DNA, the CDR3 is TGTGCCAGCAGCCGTAGACTAGCGGGATCCTACGAGCAGTACTTC.

The chain is built from TRBV5-1 and TRBJ2-2, with 9 positions matching TRBD2. This CDR3 is 15 amino acids long. Trimming at V came to 5 bases and at J to 7 bases, leaving 9 bases not matched to a gene. Germline CDR1 is SGHRS and CDR2 is YFSETQ. This CDR3 is CASRGLAGYSGELFF. Written as DNA, the CDR3 is TGCGCCAGCAGAGGGCTAGCGGGATATAGCGGGGAGCTGTTTTTT.

The genes are TRBV7-8 and TRBJ2-1, with D hard to call. Deletions cut 5 bases from V and 2 bases from J, with 10 bases between. The CDR3 runs 14 residues. Germline V lookup: CDR1 SGHVS, CDR2 FQNEAQ. For the CDR3, the DNA is TGTGCCAGCAGCCCACTTAGGACCTACAATGAGCAGTTCTTC. Translated, it gives CASSPLRTYNEQFF.

The rearrangement links TRBV7-2 to TRBJ2-3; D might be TRBD1 (5 bases). The CDR3 spans 14 residues. Germline V gene data show CDR1 as SGHTA and CDR2 as FQGNSA. Trimming shortened V by 5 bases and J by 3 bases, and 12 bases separated the two germline ends. The DNA of the CDR3 is TGTGCCAGCAGCCCAGGGTTTGTGACAGATACGCAGTATTTT. Translated, it gives CASSPGFVTDTQYF.